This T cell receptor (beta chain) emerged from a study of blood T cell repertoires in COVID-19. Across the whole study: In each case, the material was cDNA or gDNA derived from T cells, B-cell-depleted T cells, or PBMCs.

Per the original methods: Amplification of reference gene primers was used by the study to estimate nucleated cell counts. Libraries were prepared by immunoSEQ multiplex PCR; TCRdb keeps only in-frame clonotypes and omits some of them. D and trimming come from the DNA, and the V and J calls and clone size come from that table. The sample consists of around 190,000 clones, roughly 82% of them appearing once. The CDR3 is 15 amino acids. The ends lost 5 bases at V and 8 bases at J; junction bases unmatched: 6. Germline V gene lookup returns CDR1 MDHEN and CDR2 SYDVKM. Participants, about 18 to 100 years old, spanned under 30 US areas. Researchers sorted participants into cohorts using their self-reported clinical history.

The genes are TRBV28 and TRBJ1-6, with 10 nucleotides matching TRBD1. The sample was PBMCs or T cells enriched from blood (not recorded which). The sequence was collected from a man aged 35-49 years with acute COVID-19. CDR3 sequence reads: CASSPPTGGYSPLHF. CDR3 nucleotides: TGTGCCAGCAGTCCGCCGACAGGGGGCTATTCACCCCTCCACTTT.